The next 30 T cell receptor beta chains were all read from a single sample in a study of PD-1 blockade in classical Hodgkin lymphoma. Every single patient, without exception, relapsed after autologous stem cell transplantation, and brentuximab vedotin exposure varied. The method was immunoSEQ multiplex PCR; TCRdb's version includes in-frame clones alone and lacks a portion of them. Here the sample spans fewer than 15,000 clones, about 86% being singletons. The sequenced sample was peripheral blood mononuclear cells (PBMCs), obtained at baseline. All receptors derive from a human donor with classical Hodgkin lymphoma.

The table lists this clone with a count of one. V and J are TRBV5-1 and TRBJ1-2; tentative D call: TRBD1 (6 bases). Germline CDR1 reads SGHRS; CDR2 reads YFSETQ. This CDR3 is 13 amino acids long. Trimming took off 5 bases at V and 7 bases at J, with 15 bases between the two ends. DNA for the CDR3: TGCGCCAGCAGTCTACAGGGACCCCCTGGCTACACCTTC. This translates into CASSLQGPPGYTF.

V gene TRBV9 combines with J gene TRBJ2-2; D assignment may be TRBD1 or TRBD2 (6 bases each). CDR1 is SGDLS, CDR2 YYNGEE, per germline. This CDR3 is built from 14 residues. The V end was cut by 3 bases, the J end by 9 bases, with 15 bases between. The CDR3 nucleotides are TGTGCCAGCAGCGAGGGGGGCCTCGAGCGGGAGCTGTTTTTT. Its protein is CASSEGGLERELFF. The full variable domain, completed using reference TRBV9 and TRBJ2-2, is DSGVTQTPKHLITATGQRVTLRCSPRSGDLSVYWYQQSLDQGLQFLIQYYNGEERAKGNILERFSAQQFPDLHSELNLSSLELGDSALYFCASSEGGLERELFFGEGSRLTVL.

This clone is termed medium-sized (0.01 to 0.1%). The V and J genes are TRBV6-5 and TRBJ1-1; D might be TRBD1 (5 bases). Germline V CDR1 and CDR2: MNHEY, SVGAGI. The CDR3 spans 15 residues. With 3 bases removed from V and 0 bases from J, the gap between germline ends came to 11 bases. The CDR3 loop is CASSYAQGMNTEAFF. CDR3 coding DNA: TGTGCCAGCAGTTATGCGCAGGGTATGAACACTGAAGCTTTCTTT.

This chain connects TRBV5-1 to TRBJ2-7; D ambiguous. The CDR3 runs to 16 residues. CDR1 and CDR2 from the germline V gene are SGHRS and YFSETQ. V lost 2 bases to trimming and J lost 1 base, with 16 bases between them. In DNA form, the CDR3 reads TGCGCCAGCAGCTTTGCCTTGGGCGGAAATTCCTACGAGCAGTACTTC. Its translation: CASSFALGGNSYEQYF.

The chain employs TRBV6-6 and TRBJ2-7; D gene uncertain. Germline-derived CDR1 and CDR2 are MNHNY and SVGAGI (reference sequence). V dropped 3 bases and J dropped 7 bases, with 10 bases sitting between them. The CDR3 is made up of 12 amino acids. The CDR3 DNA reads TGTGCCAGCAGTTATCGTCCGGAGGAGCAGTACTTC. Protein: CASSYRPEEQYF.

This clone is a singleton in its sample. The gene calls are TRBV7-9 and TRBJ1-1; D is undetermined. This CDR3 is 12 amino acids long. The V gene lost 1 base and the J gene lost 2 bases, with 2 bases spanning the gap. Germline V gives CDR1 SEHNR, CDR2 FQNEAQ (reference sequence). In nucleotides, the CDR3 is TGTGCCAGCAGCTTAGTTAACACTGAAGCTTTCTTT. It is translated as CASSLVNTEAFF.

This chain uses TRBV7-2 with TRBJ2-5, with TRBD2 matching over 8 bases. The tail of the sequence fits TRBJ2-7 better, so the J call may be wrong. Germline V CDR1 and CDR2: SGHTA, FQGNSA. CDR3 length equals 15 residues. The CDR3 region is CASTETLTSGYEQYF. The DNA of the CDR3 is TGTGCCAGCACCGAGACCCTCACTAGCGGCTACGAGCAGTACTTC.

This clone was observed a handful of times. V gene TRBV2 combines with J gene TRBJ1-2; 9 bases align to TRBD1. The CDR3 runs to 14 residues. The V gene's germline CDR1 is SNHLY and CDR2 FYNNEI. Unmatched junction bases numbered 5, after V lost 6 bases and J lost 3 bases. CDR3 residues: CASSVDRGDYGYTF. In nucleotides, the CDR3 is TGTGCCAGCAGCGTGGACAGGGGCGACTATGGCTACACCTTC.

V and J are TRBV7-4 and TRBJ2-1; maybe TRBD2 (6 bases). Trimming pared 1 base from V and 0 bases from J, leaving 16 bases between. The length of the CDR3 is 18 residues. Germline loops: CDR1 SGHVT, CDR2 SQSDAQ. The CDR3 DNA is TGTGCCAGCAGCTTAGAATGGGGGGTGGTATGCTCCTACAATGAGCAGTTCTTC. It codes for CASSLEWGVVCSYNEQFF.

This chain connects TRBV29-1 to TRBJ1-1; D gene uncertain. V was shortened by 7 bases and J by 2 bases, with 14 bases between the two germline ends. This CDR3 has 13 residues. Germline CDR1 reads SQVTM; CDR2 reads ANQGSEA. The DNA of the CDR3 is TGCAGCGGGTTGGGGTTCTCCAACACTGAAGCTTTCTTT. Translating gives CSGLGFSNTEAFF.

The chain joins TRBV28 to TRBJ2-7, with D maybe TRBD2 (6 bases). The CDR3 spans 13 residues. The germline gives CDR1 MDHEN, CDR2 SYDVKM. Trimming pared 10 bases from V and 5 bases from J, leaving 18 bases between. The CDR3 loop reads CATLAPSPDEQYF. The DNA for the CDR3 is TGTGCCACCCTAGCGCCCTCCCCGGACGAGCAGTACTTC.

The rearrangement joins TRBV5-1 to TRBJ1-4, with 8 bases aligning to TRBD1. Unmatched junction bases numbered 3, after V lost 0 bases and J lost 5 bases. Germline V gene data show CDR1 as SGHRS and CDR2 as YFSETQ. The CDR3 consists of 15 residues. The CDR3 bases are TGCGCCAGCAGCTTGGCGGGGACAGGAAATGAAAAACTGTTTTTT. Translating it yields CASSLAGTGNEKLFF.

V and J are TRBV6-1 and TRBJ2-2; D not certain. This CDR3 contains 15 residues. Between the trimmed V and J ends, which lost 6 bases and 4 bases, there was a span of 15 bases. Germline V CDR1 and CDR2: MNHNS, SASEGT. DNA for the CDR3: TGTGCCAGCAGCACCCGAGGCGGTTTCACCGGGGAGCTGTTTTTT. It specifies CASSTRGGFTGELFF.

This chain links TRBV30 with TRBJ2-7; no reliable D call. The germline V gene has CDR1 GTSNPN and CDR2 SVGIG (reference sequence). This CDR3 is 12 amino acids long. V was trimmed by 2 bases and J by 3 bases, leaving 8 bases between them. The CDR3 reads CAWSLLSYEQYF. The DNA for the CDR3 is TGTGCCTGGAGTTTATTGAGCTACGAGCAGTACTTC.

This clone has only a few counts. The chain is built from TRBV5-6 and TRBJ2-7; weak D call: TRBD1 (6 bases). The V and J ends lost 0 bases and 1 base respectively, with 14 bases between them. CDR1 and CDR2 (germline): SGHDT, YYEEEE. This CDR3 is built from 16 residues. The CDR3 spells CASSLAAGTFSYEQYF. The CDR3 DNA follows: TGTGCCAGCAGCTTGGCCGCCGGGACATTTTCCTACGAGCAGTACTTC.

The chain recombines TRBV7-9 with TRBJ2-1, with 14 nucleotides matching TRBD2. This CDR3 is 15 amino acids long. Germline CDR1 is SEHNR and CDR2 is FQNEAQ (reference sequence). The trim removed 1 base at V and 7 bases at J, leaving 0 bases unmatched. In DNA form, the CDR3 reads TGTGCCAGCAGCTTAGGGACTAGCGGGAGGAATGAGCAGTTCTTC. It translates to CASSLGTSGRNEQFF. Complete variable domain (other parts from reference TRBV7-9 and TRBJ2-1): DTGVSQNPRHKITKRGQNVTFRCDPISEHNRLYWYRQTLGQGPEFLTYFQNEAQLEKSRLLSDRFSAERPKGSFSTLEIQRTEQGDSAMYLCASSLGTSGRNEQFFGPGTRLTVL.

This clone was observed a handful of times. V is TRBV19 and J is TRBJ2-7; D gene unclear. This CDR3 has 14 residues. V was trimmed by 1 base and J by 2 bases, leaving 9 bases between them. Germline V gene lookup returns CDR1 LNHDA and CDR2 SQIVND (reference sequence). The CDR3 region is CASSIVIGPYEQYF. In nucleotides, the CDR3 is TGTGCCAGTAGTATAGTAATCGGGCCCTACGAGCAGTACTTC.

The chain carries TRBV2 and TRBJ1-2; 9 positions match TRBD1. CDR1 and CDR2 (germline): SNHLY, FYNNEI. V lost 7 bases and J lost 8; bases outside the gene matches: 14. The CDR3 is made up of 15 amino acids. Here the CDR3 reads CASKLPGQGSGGYTF. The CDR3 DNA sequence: TGTGCCAGCAAACTTCCGGGACAGGGAAGCGGAGGCTACACCTTC.

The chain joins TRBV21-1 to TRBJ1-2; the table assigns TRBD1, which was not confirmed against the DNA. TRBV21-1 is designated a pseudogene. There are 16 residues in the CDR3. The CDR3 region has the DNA TGTGCCAGCAGCAAAGTCGAACCGGGACAGGGGATCGGCTACACCTTC. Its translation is CASSKVEPGQGIGYTF.

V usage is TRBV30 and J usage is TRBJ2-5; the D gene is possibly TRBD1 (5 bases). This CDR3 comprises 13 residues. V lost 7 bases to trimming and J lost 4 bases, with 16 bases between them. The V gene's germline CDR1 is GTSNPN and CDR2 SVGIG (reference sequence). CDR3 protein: CASNSGWAETQYF. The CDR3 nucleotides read TGTGCCTCGAATTCAGGGTGGGCAGAGACCCAGTACTTC. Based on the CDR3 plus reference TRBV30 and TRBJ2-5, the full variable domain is SQTIHQWPATLVQPVGSPLSLECTVEGTSNPNLYWYRQAAGRGLQLLFYSVGIGQISSEVPQNLSASRPQDRQFILSSKKLLLSDSGFYLCASNSGWAETQYFGPGTRLLVL.

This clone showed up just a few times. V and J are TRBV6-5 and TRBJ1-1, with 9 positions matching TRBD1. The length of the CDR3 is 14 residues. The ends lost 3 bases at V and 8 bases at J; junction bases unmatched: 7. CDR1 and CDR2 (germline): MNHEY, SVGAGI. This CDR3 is CASSYSTGTGEAFF. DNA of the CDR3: TGTGCCAGCAGTTATTCCACCGGGACAGGGGAAGCTTTCTTT.

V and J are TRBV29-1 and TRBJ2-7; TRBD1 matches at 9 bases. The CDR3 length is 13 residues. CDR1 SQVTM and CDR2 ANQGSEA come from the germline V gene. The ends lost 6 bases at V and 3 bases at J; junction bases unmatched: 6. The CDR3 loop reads CSVIRQGVYEQYF. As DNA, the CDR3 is TGCAGCGTGATCCGACAGGGGGTCTACGAGCAGTACTTC.

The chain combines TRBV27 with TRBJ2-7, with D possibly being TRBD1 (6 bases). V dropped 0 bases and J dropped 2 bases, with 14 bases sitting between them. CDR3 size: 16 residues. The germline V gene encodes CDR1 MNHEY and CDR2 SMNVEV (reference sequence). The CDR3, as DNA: TGTGCCAGCAGTTTATCGACACAGGGCCCCACCTACGAGCAGTACTTC. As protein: CASSLSTQGPTYEQYF.

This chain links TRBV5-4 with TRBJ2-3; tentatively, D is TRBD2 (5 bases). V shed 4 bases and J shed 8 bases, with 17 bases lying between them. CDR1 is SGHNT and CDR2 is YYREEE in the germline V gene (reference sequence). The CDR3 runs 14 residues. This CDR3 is CASSSGLAPVTQYF. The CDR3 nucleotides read TGTGCCAGCAGCAGTGGACTGGCCCCAGTTACGCAGTATTTT.

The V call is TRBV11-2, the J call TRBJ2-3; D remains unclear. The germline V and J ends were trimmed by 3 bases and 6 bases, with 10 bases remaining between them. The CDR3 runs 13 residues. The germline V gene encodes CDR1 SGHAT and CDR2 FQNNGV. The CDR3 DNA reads TGTGCCAGCAGCTTCCGCAGGTTCGATACGCAGTATTTT. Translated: CASSFRRFDTQYF.

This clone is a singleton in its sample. CDR3 amino acids: CASSPGGQPQHF. CDR3 bases: TGTGCCAGCAGCCCCGGAGGGCAGCCCCAGCATTTT. The genes are TRBV6-5 and TRBJ1-5; D call uncertain. Germline values: CDR1 MNHEY, CDR2 SVGAGI. Trimming took 6 bases from V and 7 from J, leaving 10 bases between them. The CDR3 is 12 amino acids.

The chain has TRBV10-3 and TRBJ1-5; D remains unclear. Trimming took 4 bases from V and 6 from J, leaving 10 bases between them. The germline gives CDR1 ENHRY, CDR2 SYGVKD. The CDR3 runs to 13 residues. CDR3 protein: CAISAEGGQPQHF. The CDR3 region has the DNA TGTGCCATCAGTGCAGAGGGCGGTCAGCCCCAGCATTTT.

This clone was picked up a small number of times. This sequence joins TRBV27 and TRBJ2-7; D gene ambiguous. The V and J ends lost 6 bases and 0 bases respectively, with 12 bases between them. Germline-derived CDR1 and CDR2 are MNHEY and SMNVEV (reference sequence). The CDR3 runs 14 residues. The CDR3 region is CASSPRRTSYEQYF. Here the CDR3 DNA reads TGTGCCAGCAGCCCCAGGCGGACCTCCTACGAGCAGTACTTC.

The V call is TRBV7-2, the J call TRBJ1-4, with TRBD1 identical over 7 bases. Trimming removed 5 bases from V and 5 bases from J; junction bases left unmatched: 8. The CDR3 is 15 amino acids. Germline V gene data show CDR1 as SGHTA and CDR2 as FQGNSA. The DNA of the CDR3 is TGTGCCAGCAGCCCCCAGGGGGTGGGGAATGAAAAACTGTTTTTT. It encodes CASSPQGVGNEKLFF.

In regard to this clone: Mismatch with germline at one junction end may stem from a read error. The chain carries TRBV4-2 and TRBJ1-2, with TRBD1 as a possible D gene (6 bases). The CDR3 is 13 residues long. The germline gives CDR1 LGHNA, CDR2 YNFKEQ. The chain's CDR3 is CASSRGRGGLALF. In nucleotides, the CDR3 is TGTGCCAGCAGCCGCGGAAGGGGGGGACTTGCTCTCTTC.